This T cell receptor (beta chain) appears in the sequencing data of a study of blood T cell repertoires in COVID-19. On the study more broadly: Collection of acute and convalescent COVID-19 samples took place in the United States, Italy and Spain.

Data came from immunoSEQ multiplex PCR; TCRdb stores just in-frame clones and leaves some out. Of a few hundred thousand clones listed, 80% to 90% are singletons. The CDR3 has 16 amino acids. Germline V gives CDR1 SGHVS, CDR2 FNYEAQ. Unmatched junction bases numbered 3, after V lost 1 base and J lost 6 bases. The chain is built from TRBV7-6 and TRBJ2-2; 12 bases align to TRBD2. The receptor's source is a woman aged 70 to 79 with acute or convalescent COVID-19. Sequenced input: peripheral blood. The CDR3, as DNA: TGTGCCAGCAGCTTAGGGACTAGCGGGGTTTCCGGGGAGCTGTTTTTT. It is translated as CASSLGTSGVSGELFF.